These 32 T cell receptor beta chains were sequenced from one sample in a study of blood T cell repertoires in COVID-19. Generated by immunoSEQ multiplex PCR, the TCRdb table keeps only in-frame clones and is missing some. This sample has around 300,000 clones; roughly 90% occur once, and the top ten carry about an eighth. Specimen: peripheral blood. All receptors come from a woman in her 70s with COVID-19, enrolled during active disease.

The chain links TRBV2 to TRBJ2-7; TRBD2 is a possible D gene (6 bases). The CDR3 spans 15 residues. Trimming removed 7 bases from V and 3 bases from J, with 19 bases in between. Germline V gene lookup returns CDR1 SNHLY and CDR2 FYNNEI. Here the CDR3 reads CASTVEGGVGYEQYF. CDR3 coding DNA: TGTGCCAGCACCGTTGAGGGAGGAGTGGGCTACGAGCAGTACTTC.

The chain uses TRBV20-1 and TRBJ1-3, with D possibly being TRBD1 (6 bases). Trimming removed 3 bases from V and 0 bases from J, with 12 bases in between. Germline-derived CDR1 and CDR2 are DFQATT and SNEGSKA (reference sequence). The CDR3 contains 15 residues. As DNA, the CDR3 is TGCAGTGCTAGTCCAGGGGCCAACTCTGGAAACACCATATATTTT. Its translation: CSASPGANSGNTIYF.

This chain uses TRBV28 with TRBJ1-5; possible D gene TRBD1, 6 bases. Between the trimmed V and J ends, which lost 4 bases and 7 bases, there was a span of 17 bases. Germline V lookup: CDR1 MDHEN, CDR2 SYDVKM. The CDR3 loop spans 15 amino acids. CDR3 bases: TGTGCCAGCAGTTACATTCAGGGGTCAGGGCAGCCCCAGCATTTT. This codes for CASSYIQGSGQPQHF. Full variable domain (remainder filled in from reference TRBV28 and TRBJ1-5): DVKVTQSSRYLVKRTGEKVFLECVQDMDHENMFWYRQDPGLGLRLIYFSYDVKMKEKGDIPEGYSVSREKKERFSLILESASTNQTSMYLCASSYIQGSGQPQHFGDGTRLSIL.

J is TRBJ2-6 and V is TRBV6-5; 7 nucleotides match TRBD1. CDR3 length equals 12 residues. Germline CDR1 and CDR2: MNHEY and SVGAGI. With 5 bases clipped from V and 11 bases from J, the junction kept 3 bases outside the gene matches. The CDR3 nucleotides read TGTGCCAGCAGTAACAGGGGTTACGTCCTGACTTTC. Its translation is CASSNRGYVLTF.

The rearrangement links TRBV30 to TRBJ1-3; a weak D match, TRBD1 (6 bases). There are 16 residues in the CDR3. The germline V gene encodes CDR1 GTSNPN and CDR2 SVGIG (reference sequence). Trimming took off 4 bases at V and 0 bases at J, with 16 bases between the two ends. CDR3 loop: CAWTNWDIFSGNTIYF. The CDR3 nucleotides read TGTGCCTGGACTAACTGGGACATCTTCTCTGGAAACACCATATATTTT.

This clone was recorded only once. CDR3 bases: TGTGCCAGCAGTGGTGACAAGGCTAACTATGGCTACACCTTC. Amino acid sequence: CASSGDKANYGYTF. The chain is built from TRBV2 and TRBJ1-2; D uncertain. Trimming pared 4 bases from V and 0 bases from J, leaving 9 bases between. The CDR3 is 14 residues long. Germline lookup yields CDR1 SNHLY and CDR2 FYNNEI.

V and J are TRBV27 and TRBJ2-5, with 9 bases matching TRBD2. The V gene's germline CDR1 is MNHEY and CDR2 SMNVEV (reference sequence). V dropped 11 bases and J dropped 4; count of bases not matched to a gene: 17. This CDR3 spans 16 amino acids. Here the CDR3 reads CAVAQGAGGPRETQYF. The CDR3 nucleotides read TGTGCCGTGGCCCAAGGGGCGGGGGGGCCTCGAGAGACCCAGTACTTC.

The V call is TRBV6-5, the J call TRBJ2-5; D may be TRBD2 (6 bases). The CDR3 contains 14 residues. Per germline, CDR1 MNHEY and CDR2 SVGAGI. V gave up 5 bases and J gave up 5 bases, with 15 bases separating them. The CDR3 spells CASSPLLGTETQYF. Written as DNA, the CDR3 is TGTGCCAGCAGTCCTCTCCTTGGGACTGAGACCCAGTACTTC.

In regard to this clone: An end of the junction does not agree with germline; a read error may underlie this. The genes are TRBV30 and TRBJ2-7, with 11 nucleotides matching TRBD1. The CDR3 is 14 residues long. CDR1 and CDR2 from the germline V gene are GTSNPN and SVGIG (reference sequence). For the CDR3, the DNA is TGTGCCTGGAGTGGAACGGGACAGGGGGGTAGAGTTGACTTC. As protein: CAWSGTGQGGRVDF.

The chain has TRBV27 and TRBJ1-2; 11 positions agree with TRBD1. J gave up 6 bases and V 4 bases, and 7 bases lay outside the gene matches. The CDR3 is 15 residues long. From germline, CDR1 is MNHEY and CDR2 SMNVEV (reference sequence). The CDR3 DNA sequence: TGTGCCAGCAGTTCCGGGACAGGGGGACTCCATGGCTACACCTTC. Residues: CASSSGTGGLHGYTF.

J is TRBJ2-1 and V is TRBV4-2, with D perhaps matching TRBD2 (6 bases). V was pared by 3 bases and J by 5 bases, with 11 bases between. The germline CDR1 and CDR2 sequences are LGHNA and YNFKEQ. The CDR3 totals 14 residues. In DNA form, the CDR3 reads TGTGCCAGCAGCCAGTTCCCGGGGGACAATGAGCAGTTCTTC. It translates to CASSQFPGDNEQFF.

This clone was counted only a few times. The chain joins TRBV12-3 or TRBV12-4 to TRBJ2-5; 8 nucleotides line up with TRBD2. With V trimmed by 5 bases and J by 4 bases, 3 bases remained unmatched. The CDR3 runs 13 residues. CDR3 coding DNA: TGTGCCAGCAGTCCCCGGGGGGGAGAGACCCAGTACTTC. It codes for CASSPRGGETQYF.

The CDR3 DNA reads TGCGCCAGCAGAGCTAGGGGGACTAGCGGGGATACGCAGTATTTT. This codes for CASRARGTSGDTQYF. The rearrangement uses TRBV5-1 and TRBJ2-3, with 12 nucleotides matching TRBD2. The CDR3 runs to 15 residues. J was trimmed by 6 bases and V by 5 bases; bases with no gene match: 7. CDR1 is SGHRS, CDR2 YFSETQ, per germline.

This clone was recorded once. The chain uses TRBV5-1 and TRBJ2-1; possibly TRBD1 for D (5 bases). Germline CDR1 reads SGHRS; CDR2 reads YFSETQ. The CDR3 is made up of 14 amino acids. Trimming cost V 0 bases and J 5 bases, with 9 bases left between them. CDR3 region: CASSLADSNNEQFF. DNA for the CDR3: TGCGCCAGCAGCTTGGCCGACAGTAACAATGAGCAGTTCTTC.

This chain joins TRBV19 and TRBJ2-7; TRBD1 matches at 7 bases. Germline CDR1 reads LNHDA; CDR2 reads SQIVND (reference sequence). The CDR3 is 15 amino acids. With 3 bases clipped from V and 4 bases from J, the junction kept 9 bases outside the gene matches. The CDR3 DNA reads TGTGCCAGTAGTATTTCGACAGGGCCTACGTACGAGCAGTACTTC. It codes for CASSISTGPTYEQYF. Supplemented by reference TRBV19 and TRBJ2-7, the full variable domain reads DGGITQSPKYLFRKEGQNVTLSCEQNLNHDAMYWYRQDPGQGLRLIYYSQIVNDFQKGDIAEGYSVSREKKESFPLTVTSAQKNPTAFYLCASSISTGPTYEQYFGPGTRLTVT.

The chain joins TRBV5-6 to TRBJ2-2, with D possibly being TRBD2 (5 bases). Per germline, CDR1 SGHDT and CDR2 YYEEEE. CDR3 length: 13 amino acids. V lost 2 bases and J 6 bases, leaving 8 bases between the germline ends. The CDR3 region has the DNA TGTGCCAGCAGCTTTGGGAGCCCCGGGGAGCTGTTTTTT. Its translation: CASSFGSPGELFF.

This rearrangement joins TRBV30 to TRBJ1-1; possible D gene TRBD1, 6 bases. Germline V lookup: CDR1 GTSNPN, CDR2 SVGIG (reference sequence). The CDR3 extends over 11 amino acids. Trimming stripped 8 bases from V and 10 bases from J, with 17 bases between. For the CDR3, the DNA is TGTGCCCAACAGGGAGTTGGAGTAGCTTTCTTT. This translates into CAQQGVGVAFF.

The CDR3 region is CAWSPPGLGNEKLFF. The CDR3 DNA sequence: TGTGCCTGGAGTCCACCGGGACTGGGAAATGAAAAACTGTTTTTT. The rearrangement joins TRBV30 to TRBJ1-4; the D gene is possibly TRBD1 (5 bases). CDR3 size: 15 residues. The V and J ends lost 2 bases and 5 bases respectively, with 15 bases between them. Germline V gene sequence: CDR1 GTSNPN, CDR2 SVGIG (reference sequence).

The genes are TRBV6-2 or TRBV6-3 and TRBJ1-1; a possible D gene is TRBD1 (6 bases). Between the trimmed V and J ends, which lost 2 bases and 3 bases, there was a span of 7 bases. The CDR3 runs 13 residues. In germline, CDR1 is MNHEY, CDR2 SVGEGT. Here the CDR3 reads CASSYEGDTEAFF. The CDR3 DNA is TGTGCCAGCAGTTACGAGGGGGACACTGAAGCTTTCTTT.

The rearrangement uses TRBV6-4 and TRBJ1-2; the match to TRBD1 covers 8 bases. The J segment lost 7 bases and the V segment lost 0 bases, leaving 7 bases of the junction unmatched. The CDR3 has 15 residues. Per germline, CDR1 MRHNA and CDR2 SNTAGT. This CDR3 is CASSDSTRGHPGYTF. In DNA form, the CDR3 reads TGTGCCAGCAGTGACTCGACCAGGGGGCATCCTGGCTACACCTTC.

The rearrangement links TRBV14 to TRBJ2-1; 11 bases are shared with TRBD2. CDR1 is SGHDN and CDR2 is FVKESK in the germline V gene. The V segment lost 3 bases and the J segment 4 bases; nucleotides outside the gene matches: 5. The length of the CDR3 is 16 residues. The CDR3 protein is CASSQTGTSGYNEQFF. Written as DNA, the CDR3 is TGTGCCAGCAGCCAGACCGGGACTAGCGGATACAATGAGCAGTTCTTC.

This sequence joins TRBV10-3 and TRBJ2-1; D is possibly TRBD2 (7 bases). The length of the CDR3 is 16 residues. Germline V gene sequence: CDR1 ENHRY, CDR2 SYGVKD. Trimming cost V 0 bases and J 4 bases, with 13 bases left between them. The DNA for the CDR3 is TGTGCCATCAGTGAGTCCACAGGGAGGGGGTACAATGAGCAGTTCTTC. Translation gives CAISESTGRGYNEQFF.

The CDR3 nucleotides are TGTGCCAGCAGCCAAGAAAGGCCCTCAGGGAGGGAGACCCAGTACTTC. Translated: CASSQERPSGRETQYF. This chain joins TRBV4-2 and TRBJ2-5; D perhaps matches TRBD2 (6 bases). Germline values: CDR1 LGHNA, CDR2 YNFKEQ. The CDR3 runs 16 residues. The germline V and J ends were trimmed by 0 bases and 5 bases, with 16 bases remaining between them.

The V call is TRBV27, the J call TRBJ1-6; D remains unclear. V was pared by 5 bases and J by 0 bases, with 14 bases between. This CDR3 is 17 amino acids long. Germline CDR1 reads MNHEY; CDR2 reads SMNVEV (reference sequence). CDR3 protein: CASSRSGAGSYNSPLHF. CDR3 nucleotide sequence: TGTGCCAGCAGTCGGTCCGGTGCGGGCTCCTATAATTCACCCCTCCACTTT.

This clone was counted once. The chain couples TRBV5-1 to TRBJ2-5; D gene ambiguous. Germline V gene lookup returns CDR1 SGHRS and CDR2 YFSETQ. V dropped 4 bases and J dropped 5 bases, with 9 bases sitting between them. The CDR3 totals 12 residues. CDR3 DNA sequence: TGCGCCAGCAGCCCGGAGTCCGAGACCCAGTACTTC. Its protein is CASSPESETQYF. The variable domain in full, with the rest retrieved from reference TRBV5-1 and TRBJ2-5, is KAGVTQTPRYLIKTRGQQVTLSCSPISGHRSVSWYQQTPGQGLQFLFEYFSETQRNKGNFPGRFSGRQFSNSRSEMNVSTLELGDSALYLCASSPESETQYFGPGTRLLVL.

In DNA, the CDR3 is TGTGCCTGGAGTACAGGACCGAACACTGAAGCTTTCTTT. Translating it yields CAWSTGPNTEAFF. This chain links TRBV30 with TRBJ1-1; TRBD1 might be the D (5 bases). The CDR3 has 13 amino acids. V lost 2 bases and J lost 1, with 8 bases in between. From germline, CDR1 is GTSNPN and CDR2 SVGIG (reference sequence).

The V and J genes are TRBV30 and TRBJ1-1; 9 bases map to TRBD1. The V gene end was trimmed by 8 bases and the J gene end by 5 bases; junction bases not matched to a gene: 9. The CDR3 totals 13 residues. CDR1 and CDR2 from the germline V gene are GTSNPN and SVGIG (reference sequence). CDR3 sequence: CALTGGRGTEAFF. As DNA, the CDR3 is TGTGCCCTTACAGGGGGCCGGGGTACTGAAGCTTTCTTT.

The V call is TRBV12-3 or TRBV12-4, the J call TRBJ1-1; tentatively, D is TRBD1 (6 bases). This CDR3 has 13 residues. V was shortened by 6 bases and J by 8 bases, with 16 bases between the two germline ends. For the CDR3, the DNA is TGTGCCAGCAGCACGCTCGGGACAACAGAAGCTTTCTTT. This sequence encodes CASSTLGTTEAFF.

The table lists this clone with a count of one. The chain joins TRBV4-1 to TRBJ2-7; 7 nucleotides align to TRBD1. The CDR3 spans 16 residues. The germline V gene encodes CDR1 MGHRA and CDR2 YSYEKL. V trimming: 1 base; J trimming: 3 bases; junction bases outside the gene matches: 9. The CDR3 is CASSQAPGQRIYEQYF. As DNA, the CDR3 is TGCGCCAGCAGCCAAGCTCCGGGACAGCGTATCTACGAGCAGTACTTC.

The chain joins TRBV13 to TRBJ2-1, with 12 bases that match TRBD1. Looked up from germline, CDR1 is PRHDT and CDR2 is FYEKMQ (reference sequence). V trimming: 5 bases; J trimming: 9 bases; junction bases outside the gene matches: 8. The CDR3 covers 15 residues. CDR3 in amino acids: CASSRGTGGFTEQFF. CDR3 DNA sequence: TGTGCCAGCAGCAGAGGGACAGGGGGCTTTACTGAGCAGTTCTTC.

This CDR3 reads CASRIGPEAFF. As DNA, the CDR3 is TGTGCCAGCAGGATTGGCCCTGAAGCTTTCTTT. The V and J genes are TRBV7-2 and TRBJ1-1; D not certain. From germline, CDR1 is SGHTA and CDR2 FQGNSA. The CDR3 runs 11 residues. V was pared by 6 bases and J by 6 bases, with 8 bases between.

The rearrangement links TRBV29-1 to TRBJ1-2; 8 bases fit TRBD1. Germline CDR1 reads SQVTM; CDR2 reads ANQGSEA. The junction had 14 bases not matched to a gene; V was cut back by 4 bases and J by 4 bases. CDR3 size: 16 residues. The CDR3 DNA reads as TGCAGCGTTGGGACGGGGCAGGGGGCGATGGTCTATGGCTACACCTTC. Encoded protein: CSVGTGQGAMVYGYTF. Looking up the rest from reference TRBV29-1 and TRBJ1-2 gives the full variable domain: SAVISQKPSRDICQRGTSLTIQCQVDSQVTMMFWYRQQPGQSLTLIATANQGSEATYESGFVIDKFPISRPNLTFSTLTVSNMSPEDSSIYLCSVGTGQGAMVYGYTFGSGTRLTVV.